This record concerns one TCR beta chain sequence. The data were obtained in a study of T cell changes during pregnancy in multiple sclerosis. Germline CDR1 SEHNR, CDR2 FQNEAQ (reference sequence). Losses at the gene ends were 3 bases for V and 0 bases for J; bases not matched to a gene: 2. The CDR3 sequence is 16 residues long. Repertoires were generated with immunoSEQ multiplex PCR, while TCRdb's copy carries only in-frame clones and drops some. This sample has some 64,000 clones, with approximately 91% found just once. The sample was peripheral blood, taken in the first trimester of pregnancy. This receptor was taken from a female donor with multiple sclerosis, enrolled in a pregnancy study. The chain employs TRBV7-9 and TRBJ2-6; 7 bases align to TRBD1. The CDR3 nucleotides are TGTGCCAGCAGCTTCAGACAGGGCTCTGGGGCCAACGTCCTGACTTTC. It is translated as CASSFRQGSGANVLTF.